The 19 T cell receptor beta chains below were found in one sample sequenced in a study of T cells in localized non-small cell lung cancer. The repertoire was sequenced with immunoSEQ multiplex PCR; TCRdb's copy has only in-frame clones and lacks some. This table has 130,000 or so clones, around 92% appearing once. The sequencing here drew on peripheral blood, taken before any cancer treatment. The receptors shown here come from a female donor at least 60 years old with stage I lung adenocarcinoma.

The rearrangement uses TRBV2 and TRBJ2-1, with D unresolved. The germline V gene has CDR1 SNHLY and CDR2 FYNNEI. Trimming took off 3 bases at V and 9 bases at J, with 12 bases between the two ends. CDR3 length: 13 residues. Here the CDR3 DNA reads TGTGCCAGCAGTGATTTGGGTTTGTTTGAGCAGTTCTTC. This encodes CASSDLGLFEQFF.

This clone was detected only a few times. The chain combines TRBV29-1 with TRBJ2-1, with D perhaps TRBD2 (5 bases). V was clipped by 2 bases and J by 4 bases, with 12 bases between them. Per the germline V gene, CDR1 is SQVTM and CDR2 is ANQGSEA. The CDR3 extends over 14 amino acids. The DNA for the CDR3 is TGCAGCGTTGAACCTAGCAGTGGATACAATGAGCAGTTCTTC. Protein: CSVEPSSGYNEQFF.

This sequence joins TRBV5-6 and TRBJ2-3; D remains ambiguous. The CDR3 is made up of 15 amino acids. CDR1 SGHDT and CDR2 YYEEEE come from the germline V gene. The germline V and J ends were trimmed by 0 bases and 0 bases, with 8 bases remaining between them. The CDR3 DNA is TGTGCCAGCAGCTTGGGCCTTAGAAGCACAGATACGCAGTATTTT. Translated, it gives CASSLGLRSTDTQYF.

The chain has TRBV4-1 and TRBJ2-7; TRBD2 might be the D (5 bases). The CDR3 runs to 15 residues. V was cut by 0 bases and J by 7 bases, with 16 bases left in between. Germline-derived CDR1 and CDR2 are MGHRA and YSYEKL. This CDR3 is CASSQEGTRLQEQYF. In nucleotides, the CDR3 is TGCGCCAGCAGCCAAGAAGGAACTAGACTCCAAGAGCAGTACTTC.

This chain joins TRBV13 and TRBJ2-3; D not resolved. V lost 4 bases and J lost 3, with 8 bases in between. The CDR3 runs 13 residues. Germline CDR1 PRHDT, CDR2 FYEKMQ (reference sequence). Written as DNA, the CDR3 is TGTGCCAGCAGCTCTCGTCAAACAGATACGCAGTATTTT. It translates to CASSSRQTDTQYF.

This clone was picked up one time. V gene TRBV18 combines with J gene TRBJ1-2; D not resolved. The V end lost 0 bases, the J end lost 4 bases, and 9 bases lay between the germline ends. Germline CDR1 and CDR2: KGHSH and LQKENI. The CDR3 covers 14 residues. In DNA, the CDR3 is TGTGCCAGCTCACCACCTGGCAGGAGCTATGGCTACACCTTC. It yields the protein CASSPPGRSYGYTF. The whole variable domain, remainder taken from reference TRBV18 and TRBJ1-2, is NAGVMQNPRHLVRRRGQEARLRCSPMKGHSHVYWYRQLPEEGLKFMVYLQKENIIDESGMPKERFSAEFPKEGPSILRIQQVVRGDSAAYFCASSPPGRSYGYTFGSGTRLTVV.

J is TRBJ2-2 and V is TRBV9, with 8 bases identical to TRBD2. CDR1 SGDLS and CDR2 YYNGEE come from the germline V gene. V was clipped by 1 base and J by 0 bases; unmatched bases: 8. This CDR3 has 18 residues. In DNA, the CDR3 is TGTGCCAGCAGCGTACGAACTAGCGGACCCTCGAACACCGGGGAGCTGTTTTTT. Translating it yields CASSVRTSGPSNTGELFF.

The rearrangement joins TRBV4-1 to TRBJ2-7; D not certain. There are 14 residues in the CDR3. Trimming left V 4 bases short and J 0 bases short, with 10 bases between. The germline gives CDR1 MGHRA, CDR2 YSYEKL. CDR3 DNA sequence: TGCGCCAGCAGCCCACCGGGCCTCTCCTACGAGCAGTACTTC. It translates to CASSPPGLSYEQYF.

This clone was seen once. The rearrangement joins TRBV28 to TRBJ2-7; D unresolved. Germline CDR1 MDHEN, CDR2 SYDVKM. The CDR3 consists of 13 residues. The ends were cut back, 1 base at V and 5 bases at J, with 9 bases in the middle. In nucleotides, the CDR3 is TGTGCCAGCAGTTTATTGGCGGTGGACGAGCAGTACTTC. Its translation: CASSLLAVDEQYF.

The chain is built from TRBV5-1 and TRBJ2-1; weak D call: TRBD2 (5 bases). V dropped 0 bases and J dropped 7 bases, with 29 bases sitting between them. In germline, CDR1 is SGHRS, CDR2 YFSETQ. The CDR3 consists of 20 residues. For the CDR3, the DNA is TGCGCCAGCAGCTTGGTAATAGTTGAGTCCCAGTCAGAACTAGGGAATGAGCAGTTCTTC. Protein product: CASSLVIVESQSELGNEQFF.

This clone showed up just once. This chain links TRBV5-5 with TRBJ1-5; D ambiguous. This CDR3 comprises 14 residues. V lost 0 bases to trimming and J lost 7 bases, with 11 bases between them. Germline CDR1 SGHKS, CDR2 YYEKEE (reference sequence). This CDR3 is CASSLGGTRQPQHF. DNA for the CDR3: TGTGCCAGCAGCTTGGGGGGTACGCGACAGCCCCAGCATTTT.

The chain carries TRBV18 and TRBJ1-1; D not resolved. The V gene lost 6 bases and the J gene lost 0 bases, with 11 bases spanning the gap. Germline CDR1 is KGHSH and CDR2 is LQKENI. This CDR3 comprises 14 residues. The CDR3 reads CASSIEGVNTEAFF. The CDR3 DNA sequence: TGTGCCAGCTCTATTGAGGGAGTGAACACTGAAGCTTTCTTT.

J is TRBJ2-3 and V is TRBV5-6; D unclear. CDR3 length equals 12 residues. CDR1 SGHDT and CDR2 YYEEEE come from the germline V gene. Deletions cut 5 bases from V and 4 bases from J, with 8 bases between. The CDR3 reads CASSRDADTQYF. DNA for the CDR3: TGTGCCAGCAGTCGCGACGCAGATACGCAGTATTTT. Together with reference TRBV5-6 and TRBJ2-3, the CDR3 gives the full variable domain: DAGVTQSPTHLIKTRGQQVTLRCSPKSGHDTVSWYQQALGQGPQFIFQYYEEEERQRGNFPDRFSGHQFPNYSSELNVNALLLGDSALYLCASSRDADTQYFGPGTRLTVL.

The rearrangement uses TRBV28 and TRBJ2-2, with 8 bases lining up with TRBD2. The ends lost 5 bases at V and 0 bases at J; junction bases unmatched: 2. The length of the CDR3 is 15 residues. CDR1 is MDHEN, CDR2 SYDVKM, per germline. The CDR3 is CASSPTSANTGELFF. The CDR3 region has the DNA TGTGCCAGCAGTCCGACTAGCGCGAACACCGGGGAGCTGTTTTTT.

This chain joins TRBV10-3 and TRBJ2-2; 9 bases match TRBD2. CDR1 and CDR2 (germline): ENHRY, SYGVKD. The trim removed 6 bases at V and 5 bases at J, leaving 13 bases unmatched. CDR3 size: 17 residues. The CDR3 here is CAISVTPGTSSTGELFF. As DNA, the CDR3 is TGTGCCATCAGCGTAACCCCCGGGACTAGCTCTACCGGGGAGCTGTTTTTT.

The CDR3 DNA sequence: TGTGCCAGTAAATCGGGGCTAGCGGGGGCCACAGATACGCAGTATTTT. Encoded protein: CASKSGLAGATDTQYF. The J gene is TRBJ2-3, the V gene TRBV19; TRBD2 matches at 10 bases. This CDR3 spans 16 amino acids. Germline V gene lookup returns CDR1 LNHDA and CDR2 SQIVND (reference sequence). V shed 7 bases, J shed 2 bases, and the junction held 9 bases outside the gene matches.

This clone has just one count. V is TRBV6-5 and J is TRBJ1-5; unclear D gene. V shed 5 bases and J shed 3 bases, with 11 bases lying between them. Germline-derived CDR1 and CDR2 are MNHEY and SVGAGI. This CDR3 comprises 14 residues. CDR3 DNA sequence: TGTGCCAGCAGTGCCGGGATCCACAATCAGCCCCAGCATTTT. This gives the protein CASSAGIHNQPQHF.

The chain uses TRBV2 and TRBJ2-5; 11 bases line up with TRBD2. The CDR3 length is 17 residues. The J segment lost 3 bases and the V segment lost 4 bases, leaving 10 bases of the junction unmatched. Germline CDR1 SNHLY, CDR2 FYNNEI. The CDR3 DNA is TGTGCCAGCAGTGGAGTAGGTAGGGGACTAGCGGAAGAGACCCAGTACTTC. Translating gives CASSGVGRGLAEETQYF.

This chain joins TRBV9 and TRBJ2-2, with a weak D call TRBD1 (6 bases). V was pared by 4 bases and J by 6 bases, with 13 bases between. The germline CDR1 and CDR2 sequences are SGDLS and YYNGEE. The CDR3 totals 14 residues. The CDR3 here is CASSTTGISGELFF. In DNA form, the CDR3 reads TGTGCCAGCAGCACCACAGGGATCTCCGGGGAGCTGTTTTTT.